This T cell receptor (beta chain) is from a study of blood T cell repertoires in COVID-19. Study at large: The United States, Italy and Spain supplied acute and convalescent COVID-19 samples. T cells, B-cell-depleted T cells, or PBMCs supplied cDNA or gDNA.

Study processing details: Scientists estimated how many nucleated cells there were by amplifying reference gene primers. TCRdb keeps only in-frame clones here, not all; method: immunoSEQ multiplex PCR. The V and J calls and clone size come from that table; D and trimming were worked out from the DNA. Of over 95,000 clones listed, about four fifths were seen once; the top ten hold less than 2%. CDR3 length: 15 amino acids. The germline V gene encodes CDR1 MDHEN and CDR2 SYDVKM. V lost 7 bases to trimming and J lost 6 bases, with 19 bases between them. Sequenced sample: peripheral blood. The TCR was taken from a man in his sixties or seventies with active or convalescent COVID-19. The V and J genes are TRBV28 and TRBJ1-5; D might be TRBD1 (5 bases). CDR3 DNA: TGTGCCAGCACAATCGGGGGAAGGGATTTTCAGCCCCAGCATTTT. This codes for CASTIGGRDFQPQHF.